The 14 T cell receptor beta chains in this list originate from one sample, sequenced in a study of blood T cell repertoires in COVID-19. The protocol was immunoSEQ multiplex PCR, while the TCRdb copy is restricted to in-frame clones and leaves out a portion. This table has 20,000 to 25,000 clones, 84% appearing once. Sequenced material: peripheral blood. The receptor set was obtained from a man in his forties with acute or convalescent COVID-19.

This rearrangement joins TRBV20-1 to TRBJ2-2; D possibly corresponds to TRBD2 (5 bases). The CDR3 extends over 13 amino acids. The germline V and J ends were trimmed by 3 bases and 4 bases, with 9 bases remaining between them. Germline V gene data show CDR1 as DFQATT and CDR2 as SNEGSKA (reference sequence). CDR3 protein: CSASGSGTGELFF. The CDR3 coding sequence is TGCAGTGCTAGTGGCAGCGGCACCGGGGAGCTGTTTTTT.

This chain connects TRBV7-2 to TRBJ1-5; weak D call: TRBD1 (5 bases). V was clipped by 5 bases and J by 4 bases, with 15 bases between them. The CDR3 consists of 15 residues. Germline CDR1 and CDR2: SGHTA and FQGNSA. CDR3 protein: CASSTAGQGNQPQHF. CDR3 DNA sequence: TGTGCCAGCAGCACAGCCGGCCAGGGAAATCAGCCCCAGCATTTT.

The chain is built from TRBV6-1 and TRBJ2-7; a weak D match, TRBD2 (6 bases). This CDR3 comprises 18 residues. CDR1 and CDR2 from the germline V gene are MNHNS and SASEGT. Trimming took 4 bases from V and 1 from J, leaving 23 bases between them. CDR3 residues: CASSAQSSPGLPSYEQYF. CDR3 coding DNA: TGTGCCAGCAGTGCACAGAGCTCTCCGGGACTCCCGTCCTACGAGCAGTACTTC.

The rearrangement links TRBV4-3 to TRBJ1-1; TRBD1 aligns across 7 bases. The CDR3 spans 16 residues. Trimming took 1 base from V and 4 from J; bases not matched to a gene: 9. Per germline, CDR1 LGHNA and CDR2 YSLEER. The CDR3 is CASSQARDRYPTEAFF. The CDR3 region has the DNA TGCGCCAGCAGCCAAGCGAGGGACAGATACCCCACTGAAGCTTTCTTT.

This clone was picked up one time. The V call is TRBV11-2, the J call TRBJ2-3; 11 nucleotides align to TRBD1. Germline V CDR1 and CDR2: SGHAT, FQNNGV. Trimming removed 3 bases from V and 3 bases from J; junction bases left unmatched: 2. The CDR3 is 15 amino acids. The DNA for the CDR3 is TGTGCCAGCAGCTTCCGGGACAGGGGGACAGATACGCAGTATTTT. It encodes CASSFRDRGTDTQYF.

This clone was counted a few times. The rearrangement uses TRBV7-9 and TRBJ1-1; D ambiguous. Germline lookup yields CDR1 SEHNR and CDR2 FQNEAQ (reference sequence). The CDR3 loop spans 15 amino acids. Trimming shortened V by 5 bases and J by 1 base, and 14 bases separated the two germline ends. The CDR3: CASSPDVQANTEAFF. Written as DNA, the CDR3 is TGTGCCAGCAGCCCTGACGTGCAGGCGAACACTGAAGCTTTCTTT.

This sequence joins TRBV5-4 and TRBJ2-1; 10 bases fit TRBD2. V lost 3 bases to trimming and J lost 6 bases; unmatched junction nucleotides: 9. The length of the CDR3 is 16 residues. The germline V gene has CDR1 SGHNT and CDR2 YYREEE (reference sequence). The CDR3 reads CASSSILAGYTNEQFF. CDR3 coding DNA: TGTGCCAGCAGCTCGATACTAGCGGGATATACCAATGAGCAGTTCTTC.

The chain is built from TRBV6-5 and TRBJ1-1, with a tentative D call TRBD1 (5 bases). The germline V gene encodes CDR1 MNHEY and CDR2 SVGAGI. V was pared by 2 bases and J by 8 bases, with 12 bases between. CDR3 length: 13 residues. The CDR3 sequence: CASSYVWGTEAFF. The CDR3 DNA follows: TGTGCCAGCAGTTACGTATGGGGCACAGAAGCTTTCTTT.

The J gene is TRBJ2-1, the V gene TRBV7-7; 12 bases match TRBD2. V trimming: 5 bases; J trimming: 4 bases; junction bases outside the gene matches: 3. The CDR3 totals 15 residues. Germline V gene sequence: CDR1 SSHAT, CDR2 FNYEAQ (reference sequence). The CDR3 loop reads CASSPGLAGYNEQFF. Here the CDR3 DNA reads TGTGCCAGCAGCCCGGGACTAGCGGGTTACAATGAGCAGTTCTTC.

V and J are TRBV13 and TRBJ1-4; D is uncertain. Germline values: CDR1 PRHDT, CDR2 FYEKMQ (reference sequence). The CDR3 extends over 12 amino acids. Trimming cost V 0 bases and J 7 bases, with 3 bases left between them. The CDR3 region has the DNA TGTGCCAGCAGCTTAGGTCTTGAAAAACTGTTTTTT. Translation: CASSLGLEKLFF.

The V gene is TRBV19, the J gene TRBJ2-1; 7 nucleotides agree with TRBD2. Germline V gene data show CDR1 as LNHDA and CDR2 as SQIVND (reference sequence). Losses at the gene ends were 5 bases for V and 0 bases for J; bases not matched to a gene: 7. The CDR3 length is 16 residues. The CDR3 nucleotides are TGTGCCAGTAGTGAGTCTGCGGGAGCCTCCTACAATGAGCAGTTCTTC. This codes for CASSESAGASYNEQFF.

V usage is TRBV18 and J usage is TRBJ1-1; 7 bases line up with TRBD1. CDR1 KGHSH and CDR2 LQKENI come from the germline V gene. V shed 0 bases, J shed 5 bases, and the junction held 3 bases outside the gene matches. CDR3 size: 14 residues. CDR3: CASSPPMGQTEAFF. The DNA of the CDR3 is TGTGCCAGCTCACCACCTATGGGACAGACTGAAGCTTTCTTT.

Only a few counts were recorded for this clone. The CDR3 DNA reads TGTGCCTGGAGTGAAGGGGGAAATTCACCCCTCCACTTT. Encoded protein: CAWSEGGNSPLHF. This chain links TRBV30 with TRBJ1-6; tentative D call: TRBD1 (6 bases). Germline CDR1 reads GTSNPN; CDR2 reads SVGIG (reference sequence). The V gene lost 1 base and the J gene lost 7 bases, with 8 bases spanning the gap. The CDR3 has 13 amino acids.

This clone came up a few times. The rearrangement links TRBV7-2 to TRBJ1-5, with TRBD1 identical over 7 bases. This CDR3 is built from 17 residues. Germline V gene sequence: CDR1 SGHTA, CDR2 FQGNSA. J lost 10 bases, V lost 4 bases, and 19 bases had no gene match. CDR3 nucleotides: TGTGCCAGCAGCTACAACCCCCCCGGGACAGCTTCTCAACCCCAGCATTTT. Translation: CASSYNPPGTASQPQHF.